Listed below are T cell receptor beta chains from one sample, sequenced in a study of siplizumab effects on memory and regulatory T cells. Method: immunoSEQ multiplex PCR; TCRdb's copy keeps in-frame clones and lacks some. Of approximately 90,000 clones listed, 85% to 95% are singletons. Sequenced input: non-Treg CD4+ T cells sorted from blood. All receptors derive from a human donor in good health. CDR3s include the opening cysteine and the closing phenylalanine or tryptophan. A D gene is named only where the DNA matches it firmly.

CASSVSDRGNQPQHF,TGCGCCAGCAGCGTCTCGGATAGGGGCAATCAGCCCCAGCATTTT,15,.,TRBV5-1,TRBJ1-5
CASISLNTEAFF,TGCGCCAGCATTTCACTGAACACTGAAGCTTTCTTT,12,.,TRBV10-1,TRBJ1-1
CAWNRDQNSPLHF,TGTGCCTGGAACCGGGACCAAAATTCACCCCTCCACTTT,13,.,TRBV30,TRBJ1-6
CAISEMGQTNYGYTF,TGTGCCATCAGTGAGATGGGACAGACAAACTATGGCTACACCTTC,15,TRBD1,TRBV10-3,TRBJ1-2
CAWIQGNTEAFF,TGTGCCTGGATTCAGGGGAACACTGAAGCTTTCTTT,12,.,TRBV30,TRBJ1-1
CASSVEGLDQPQHF,TGTGCCAGCAGCGTGGAAGGGCTTGATCAGCCCCAGCATTTT,14,.,TRBV9,TRBJ1-5
CASSPRTSGGRKNIQYF,TGTGCCAGCAGTCCCAGGACTAGCGGGGGGCGTAAAAACATTCAGTACTTC,17,TRBD2,TRBV27,TRBJ2-4
CASSPQGRETQYF,TGTGCCAGCAGCCCCCAGGGGCGCGAGACCCAGTACTTC,13,.,TRBV7-6,TRBJ2-5
CASSVGTAATNEKLFF,TGCGCCAGCAGCGTCGGGACCGCGGCAACTAATGAAAAACTGTTTTTT,16,.,TRBV5-1,TRBJ1-4
CASNRDREIAGRSYNEQFF,TGTGCCAGCAACCGGGACAGGGAGATAGCGGGGAGATCCTACAATGAGCAGTTCTTC,19,.,TRBV27,TRBJ2-1
CASSARDSSYEQYF,TGTGCCAGCAGCGCCAGGGACAGTTCCTACGAGCAGTACTTC,14,TRBD1,TRBV11-3,TRBJ2-7
CASSAKWGSGANVLTF,TGCGCCAGCAGCGCTAAATGGGGCTCTGGGGCCAACGTCCTGACTTTC,16,.,TRBV4-1,TRBJ2-6